This T cell receptor (beta chain) comes out of a study of blood T cell repertoires in COVID-19. Study background: PBMCs, B-cell-depleted T cells, or T cells provided the cDNA or gDNA that made up the material.

The authors' processing: Amplification from reference gene primers served as the basis for estimated nucleated cell counts. Libraries were prepared by immunoSEQ multiplex PCR; TCRdb keeps only in-frame clonotypes and omits some of them. V, J and clone size reflect that table, while D and trimming were determined from the DNA. The sample includes around 500,000 clones, roughly nine tenths of them seen just once. There are 13 residues in the CDR3. Germline V lookup: CDR1 LNHDA, CDR2 SQIVND (reference sequence). The V segment lost 6 bases and the J segment 7 bases; nucleotides outside the gene matches: 3. In assigning cohorts, the study relied on participant-reported clinical history.

The chain uses TRBV19 and TRBJ1-6, with 7 bases matching TRBD1. The specimen was PBMCs or T cells enriched from blood (not recorded which). The TCR sequence derives from an older woman who had recovered from COVID-19. In nucleotides, the CDR3 is TGTGCCAGTAGCACAGGGGCAAATTCACCCCTCCACTTT. Translation gives CASSTGANSPLHF.